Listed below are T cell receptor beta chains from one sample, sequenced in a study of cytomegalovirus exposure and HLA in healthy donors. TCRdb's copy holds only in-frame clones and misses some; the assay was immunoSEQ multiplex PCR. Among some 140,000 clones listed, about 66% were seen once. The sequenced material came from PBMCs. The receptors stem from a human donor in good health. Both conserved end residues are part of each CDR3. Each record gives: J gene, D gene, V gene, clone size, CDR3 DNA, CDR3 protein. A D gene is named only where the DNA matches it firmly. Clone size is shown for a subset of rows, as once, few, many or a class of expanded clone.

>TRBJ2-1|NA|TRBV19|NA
TGTGCCAGTAGTTGGAGGTACAATGAGCAGTTCTTC
CASSWRYNEQFF
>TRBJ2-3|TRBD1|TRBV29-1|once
TGCAGCGTAGAGTCTCGACAGGGAACAGATACGCAGTATTTT
CSVESRQGTDTQYF
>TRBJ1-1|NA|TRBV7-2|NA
TGTGCCAGCAGCTTAGATCCAGGCCGGGGCACTGAAGCTTTCTTT
CASSLDPGRGTEAFF
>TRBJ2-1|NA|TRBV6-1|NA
TGTGCCAGCAGTAAAGATTACATTGAGCAGTTCTTC
CASSKDYIEQFF
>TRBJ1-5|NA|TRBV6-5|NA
TGTGCCAGCAGTTCCGTGGGGGGTCAGCCCCAGCATTTT
CASSSVGGQPQHF
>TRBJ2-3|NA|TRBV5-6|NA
TGTGCCAGCACCCAGCAAGGCGCAGGGTTTGCGCAGTATTTT
CASTQQGAGFAQYF
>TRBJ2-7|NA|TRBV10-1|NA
TGCGCCAGCAGCCAGGGGCGCGGCTACGAGCAGTACTTC
CASSQGRGYEQYF
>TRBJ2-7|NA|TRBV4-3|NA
TGCGCCAGCAGCCAGTTTGACACCTACGAGCAGTACTTC
CASSQFDTYEQYF
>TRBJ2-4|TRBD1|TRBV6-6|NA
TGTGCCAGCAGTTATACCGCCGGACAGGGGCAAAACATTCAGTACTTC
CASSYTAGQGQNIQYF
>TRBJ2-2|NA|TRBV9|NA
TGTGCCAGCAGCGTAGACAACAGACCTATGAACACCGGGGAGCTGTTTTTT
CASSVDNRPMNTGELFF
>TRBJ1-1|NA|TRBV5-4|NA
TGTGCCAGCAGCTTGGACAGGGCGAACACTGAAGCTTTCTTT
CASSLDRANTEAFF
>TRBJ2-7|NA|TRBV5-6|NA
TGTGCCAGCAGCTTGAGGGGGATCACCTACGAGCAGTACTTC
CASSLRGITYEQYF
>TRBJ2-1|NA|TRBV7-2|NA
TGTGCCAGCAGCTTAGGCCCCTACGACTTGACTTACAATGAGCAGTTCTTC
CASSLGPYDLTYNEQFF
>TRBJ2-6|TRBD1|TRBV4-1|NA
TGCGCCAGCATAGACAGGGCTGGGGCCAACGTCCTGACTTTC
CASIDRAGANVLTF
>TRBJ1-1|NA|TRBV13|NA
TGTGCCAGCAGCCCCGGGCAGGGGAACACTGAAGCTTTCTTT
CASSPGQGNTEAFF
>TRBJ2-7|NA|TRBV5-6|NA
TGTGCCAGCAGCTTAATAGGGGGATGGGCCTACGAGCAGTACTTC
CASSLIGGWAYEQYF
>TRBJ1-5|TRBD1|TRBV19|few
TGTGCCAGTAGGGACAGGGGGCGAGGCAATCAGCCCCAGCATTTT
CASRDRGRGNQPQHF
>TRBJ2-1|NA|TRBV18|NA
TGTGCCAGCTCACCAGGCGGGTTTCTGATGAATGAGCAGTTCTTC
CASSPGGFLMNEQFF
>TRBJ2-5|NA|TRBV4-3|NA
TGCGCCAGCAGCCAAGGGACTGCCTATGAGACCCAGTACTTC
CASSQGTAYETQYF
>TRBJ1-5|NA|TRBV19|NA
TGTGCCAGTAGTATCGGGACCCCAGGACAGAGCAATCAGCCCCAGCATTTT
CASSIGTPGQSNQPQHF
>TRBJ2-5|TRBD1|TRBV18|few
TGTGCCAGCACTAAACAGGGGTACCAAGAGACCCAGTACTTC
CASTKQGYQETQYF
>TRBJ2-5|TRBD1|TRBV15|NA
TGTGCCACCAGGAGAGGACAGGCCAGGGAGACCCAGTACTTC
CATRRGQARETQYF
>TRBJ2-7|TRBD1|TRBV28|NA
TGTGCCAGCAGTCCTCGGGACAGGGGGGGCTACGAGCAGTACTTC
CASSPRDRGGYEQYF
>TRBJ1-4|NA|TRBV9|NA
TGTGCCAGCAGCGCAGGGGTAAAGGAAAAACTGTTTTTT
CASSAGVKEKLFF
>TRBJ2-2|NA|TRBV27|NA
TGTGCCAGCATGTGGCTAGGGGACACCGGGGAGCTGTTTTTT
CASMWLGDTGELFF
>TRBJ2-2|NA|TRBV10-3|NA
TGTGCCACCGTTGGACAGCCCCCCGCCGGGGAGCTGTTTTTT
CATVGQPPAGELFF
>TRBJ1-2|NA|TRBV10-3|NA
TGTGCCTCTGGGCCTAACGGGGGGGACTATGGCTACACCTTC
CASGPNGGDYGYTF